A single sample is the source of the 10 T cell receptor beta chains below, sequenced in a study of CD8 T cells in ankylosing spondylitis. Findings and caveats of the study: Among TCR beta sequences, a motif of under 10 highly homologous variants appeared characteristic of ankylosing spondylitis blood.

TCRdb reprocessed the 5' RACE reads via MiXCR and lists one record per CDR3 protein. Of a few hundred thousand distinct CDR3 sequences listed, around 24% were seen once; the top ten hold 15% to 20%. Their antigens are not known. The sample was blood, either unsorted or a sorted T cell fraction (not recorded which). These receptor sequences come from a male donor with ankylosing spondylitis.

The chain links TRBV12-3 or TRBV12-4 to TRBJ2-5; 9 positions match TRBD1. The CDR3 totals 15 residues. The ends lost 6 bases at V and 5 bases at J; junction bases unmatched: 10. Written as DNA, the CDR3 is TGTGCCAGCAGCCCCTACGGGACAGGGTTGGAGACCCAGTACTTC. Translating it yields CASSPYGTGLETQYF.

The chain employs TRBV5-1 and TRBJ1-4; 10 nucleotides line up with TRBD1. This CDR3 comprises 14 residues. Losses at the gene ends were 4 bases for V and 7 bases for J; bases not matched to a gene: 4. Germline CDR1 is SGHRS and CDR2 is YFSETQ. The CDR3 nucleotides are TGCGCCAGCAGCCCCGACAGGGGGCTTGAAAAACTGTTTTTT. Translated: CASSPDRGLEKLFF.

The V call is TRBV12-5, the J call TRBJ1-2, with D possibly being TRBD1 (6 bases). CDR1 and CDR2 (germline): LGHNT, FRNRAP. The V end was cut by 7 bases, the J end by 8 bases, with 17 bases between. The CDR3 sequence is 13 residues long. CDR3 loop: CASATNRARGYTF. The CDR3 DNA is TGTGCTAGTGCCACGAACAGGGCAAGGGGCTACACCTTC.

CDR3 amino acids: CASSLARKDEQYF. Here the CDR3 DNA reads TGTGCCAGCAGCTTAGCGAGGAAGGACGAGCAGTACTTC. V gene TRBV7-2 combines with J gene TRBJ2-7; D call uncertain. The CDR3 has 13 residues. Germline assignment: CDR1 SGHTA and CDR2 FQGNSA. The germline V and J ends were trimmed by 0 bases and 5 bases, with 8 bases remaining between them.

This clonotype has just a few counts. V and J are TRBV28 and TRBJ2-7; perhaps TRBD2 as D (5 bases). Trimming took 5 bases from V and 5 from J, leaving 16 bases between them. This CDR3 is 14 amino acids long. The germline V gene has CDR1 MDHEN and CDR2 SYDVKM. The CDR3: CASSRPGKANEQYF. DNA for the CDR3: TGTGCCAGCAGTCGTCCGGGGAAGGCTAACGAGCAGTACTTC.

The V and J genes are TRBV10-3 and TRBJ2-7; D is perhaps TRBD1 (6 bases). V lost 10 bases, J lost 7 bases, and 17 bases lay in between. CDR3 length equals 12 residues. Germline-derived CDR1 and CDR2 are ENHRY and SYGVKD. Here the CDR3 DNA reads TGTGCCAGCATGGGGGCGCCGGGGGAGCAGTACTTC. Encoded protein: CASMGAPGEQYF.

The chain couples TRBV24-1 to TRBJ2-5; no definite D call. V lost 3 bases, J lost 2 bases, and 6 bases lay in between. Germline V gene lookup returns CDR1 KGHDR and CDR2 SFDVKD. CDR3 length: 13 amino acids. For the CDR3, the DNA is TGTGCCACCAGTGATGGTCCTCAAGAGACCCAGTACTTC. Translated, it gives CATSDGPQETQYF.

This clonotype was seen a single time. V usage is TRBV20-1 and J usage is TRBJ1-5; D might be TRBD1 (6 bases). Germline V gene lookup returns CDR1 DFQATT and CDR2 SNEGSKA (reference sequence). This CDR3 is built from 13 residues. Trimming shortened V by 5 bases and J by 4 bases, and 12 bases separated the two germline ends. DNA for the CDR3: TGCAGTGCTTGGGGAGGGGGAAATCAGCCCCAGCATTTT. Its protein is CSAWGGGNQPQHF.

This clonotype was recorded a few times. V usage is TRBV15 and J usage is TRBJ1-4; a possible D gene is TRBD1 (6 bases). CDR1 is LNHNV, CDR2 YYDKDF, per germline (reference sequence). The CDR3 covers 13 residues. Trimming left V 3 bases short and J 8 bases short, with 10 bases between. The CDR3 DNA is TGTGCCACCAGCAGGGGGGCAGGGGAAAAACTGTTTTTT. Translating it yields CATSRGAGEKLFF. Supplemented by reference TRBV15 and TRBJ1-4, the full variable domain reads DAMVIQNPRYQVTQFGKPVTLSCSQTLNHNVMYWYQQKSSQAPKLLFHYYDKDFNNEADTPDNFQSRRPNTSFCFLDIRSPGLGDTAMYLCATSRGAGEKLFFGSGTQLSVL.

This clonotype has only a few counts. J is TRBJ2-1 and V is TRBV10-1, with TRBD1 matching 7 bases. V lost 5 bases and J lost 4; bases outside the gene matches: 5. This CDR3 is built from 14 residues. Germline CDR1 WNHNN, CDR2 SYGVQD (reference sequence). The CDR3 DNA follows: TGCGCCAGCAGTAAAGGGACAGTTTACAATGAGCAGTTCTTC. Translation: CASSKGTVYNEQFF.